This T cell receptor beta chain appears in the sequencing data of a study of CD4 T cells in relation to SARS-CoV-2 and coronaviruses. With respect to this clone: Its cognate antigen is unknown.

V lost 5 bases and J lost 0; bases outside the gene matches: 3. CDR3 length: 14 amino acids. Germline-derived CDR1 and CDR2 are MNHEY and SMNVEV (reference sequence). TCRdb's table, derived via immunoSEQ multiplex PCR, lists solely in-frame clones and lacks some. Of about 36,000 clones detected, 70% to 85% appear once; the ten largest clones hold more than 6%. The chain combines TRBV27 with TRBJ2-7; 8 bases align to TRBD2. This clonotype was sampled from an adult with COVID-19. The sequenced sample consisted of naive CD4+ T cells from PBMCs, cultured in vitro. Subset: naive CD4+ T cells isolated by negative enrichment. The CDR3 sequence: CASSRAGDSYEQYF. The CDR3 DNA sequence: TGTGCCAGCAGTCGAGCGGGAGACTCCTACGAGCAGTACTTC.